The sequence of this T cell receptor (beta chain) was determined in a study of OX40 agonist ivuxolimab in advanced cancers. Study in general: Patients got intravenous ivuxolimab at 0.01 to 10 mg/kg every 2 weeks. Eligibility rules accepted prior anti-PD-1, anti-PD-L1 or anti-CTLA-4 therapy, and around 43% had some.

Germline CDR1 is MDHEN and CDR2 is SYDVKM. The CDR3 has 12 residues. The germline V and J ends were trimmed by 8 bases and 2 bases, with 7 bases remaining between them. Sequenced by immunoSEQ multiplex PCR; TCRdb stores in-frame clones only, minus some. The sample comprises some 73,000 clones, about 86% of which are singletons, and approximately 0.75% rests with the top ten. To note about this clone: Its antigen is not known.

Study-wide results and limits: Relatively little clonal expansion, among the lowest observed, appeared in partial responders at 0.1-3.0 mg/kg.

Peripheral blood came from all dose cohorts at three timepoints. This sample comprised CD4+ or CD8+ T cells sorted from blood, obtained in a trial of the OX40 agonist ivuxolimab. This clonotype was obtained from an adult with an advanced solid tumor such as melanoma, head and neck, liver or kidney cancer. This sequence joins TRBV28 and TRBJ1-5; no firm D call. The DNA for the CDR3 is TGTGCCAGCCTGACGGGCAATCAGCCCCAGCATTTT. This codes for CASLTGNQPQHF.